This is a list of T cell receptor beta chains from one sample in a study of blood T cell repertoires in COVID-19. TCRdb keeps only in-frame clones here, not all; method: immunoSEQ multiplex PCR. This table holds around 130,000 clones, about four fifths found once. Material: peripheral blood. The receptors come from a woman of 80 years or more with acute or convalescent COVID-19. Each CDR3 is given with its conserved first and last residue. A D gene is named only where the DNA matches it firmly. Expanded clones get a size class; other rows say once, few or many, or leave the size out.

D	V	size	J	CDR3	DNA
NA	TRBV6-6	NA	TRBJ1-2	CASSPRTAYGYTF	TGTGCCAGCAGTCCTCGGACAGCCTATGGCTACACCTTC
NA	TRBV7-9	NA	TRBJ2-1	CASSLYPGPDNEQFF	TGTGCCAGCAGCTTATACCCGGGTCCGGACAATGAGCAGTTCTTC
NA	TRBV6-2/TRBV6-3	NA	TRBJ2-7	CASSYSGRGSYEQYF	TGTGCCAGCAGTTACTCCGGCAGGGGCTCCTACGAGCAGTACTTC
NA	TRBV5-1	NA	TRBJ1-5	CASSLAGGSNQPQHF	TGCGCCAGCAGCTTGGCTGGGGGCAGCAATCAGCCCCAGCATTTT
TRBD1	TRBV4-1	NA	TRBJ1-2	CASSQGQGVGYGYTF	TGCGCCAGCAGCCAAGGACAGGGGGTTGGATATGGCTACACCTTC
NA	TRBV6-4	once	TRBJ2-1	CASSQDLYNEQFF	TGTGCCAGCAGTCAAGACTTATACAATGAGCAGTTCTTC
TRBD1	TRBV7-8	NA	TRBJ2-7	CASSFADRAHEQYF	TGTGCCAGCAGCTTTGCTGACAGGGCCCACGAGCAGTACTTC
NA	TRBV6-5	NA	TRBJ2-1	CASRPPQIYEQFF	TGTGCCAGCAGACCTCCACAGATCTATGAGCAGTTCTTC
TRBD1	TRBV2	NA	TRBJ2-7	CASNNDRGPHEQYF	TGTGCCAGCAATAACGACAGGGGTCCGCACGAGCAGTACTTC
NA	TRBV29-1	NA	TRBJ1-1	CSVARVTEAFF	TGCAGCGTTGCGCGGGTCACTGAAGCTTTCTTT
NA	TRBV5-5	NA	TRBJ1-1	CASSFWAGNTEAFF	TGTGCCAGCAGCTTTTGGGCAGGGAACACTGAAGCTTTCTTT
NA	TRBV6-5	NA	TRBJ2-2	CASSYSRLYTGELFF	TGTGCCAGCAGTTACTCGAGATTATACACCGGGGAGCTGTTTTTT
NA	TRBV2	NA	TRBJ1-6	CASSGRQALYNSPLHF	TGTGCCAGCAGCGGAAGACAGGCACTCTATAATTCACCCCTCCACTTT
TRBD1	TRBV9	NA	TRBJ1-1	CASSAAGTAYFNTEAFF	TGTGCCAGCAGCGCCGCCGGGACAGCCTATTTCAACACTGAAGCTTTCTTT
NA	TRBV6-5	NA	TRBJ1-5	CASRIGSNQPQHF	TGTGCCAGCAGGATCGGTAGCAATCAGCCCCAGCATTTT
NA	TRBV13	NA	TRBJ2-1	CASSIGSGYNEQFF	TGTGCCAGCAGCATAGGGTCCGGTTACAATGAGCAGTTCTTC
NA	TRBV6-5	few	TRBJ1-5	CASRPVRVGQPQHF	TGTGCCAGCAGGCCCGTGAGGGTTGGTCAGCCCCAGCATTTT
NA	TRBV28	once	TRBJ1-4	CASRGGNEKLFF	TGTGCCAGCAGGGGAGGAAATGAAAAACTGTTTTTT
TRBD1	TRBV5-4	NA	TRBJ2-7	CASSVDRSYEQYF	TGTGCCAGCAGCGTGGACAGGTCCTACGAGCAGTACTTC
TRBD1	TRBV30	NA	TRBJ2-7	CAWSADRGNYEQYF	TGTGCCTGGAGCGCGGACAGGGGGAACTACGAGCAGTACTTC